This TCR beta chain was recorded in a study of shared clonotypes between healthy human individuals (dated by TCRdb to 2020 to 2021). With respect to the entire study: The cohort included three men and two women between 18 and 49 years of age. For each donor, three plates each were used for CD4 naive and CD4 memory, two plates were used for CD8 naive, and one plate was used for CD8 memory. To estimate repertoire size and how much clonotypes are shared between individuals, the study performed deep sequencing of blood TCR repertoires from a handful of healthy adults. Libraries were prepared and TCR repertoires were sequenced by different laboratories using diverse techniques, in order to increase sequencing depth and limit assay-specific biases. Each donor's leukapheresis produced roughly between roughly 0.9 and 8.9 billion PBMCs. What the study reported, not specific to this receptor: Pairwise subsampling indicated that sequencing depth was expected to affect the degree of clonotype sharing among donors. Sharing across a handful of donors was observed for roughly 5.4% of naive CD4, 3% to 4% of naive CD8, 2% to 2.5% of memory CD4, and around 0.42% of memory CD8 clonotypes. Larger estimated clonotype richness was generally found for naive subsets than for memory subsets. Compared with non-shared clonotypes, clonotypes shared by all four sorted-subset donors had higher generation probabilities. Only blood was sampled, and tissue TCR repertoires likely differ from those in blood. Because the study included a small number of donors, the genetic and exposure-history diversity represented was limited. Rarefaction of sorted-subset datasets indicated incomplete sequencing despite the large sequencing depth.

For CDR1 and CDR2, the germline V gene (reference sequence) lists LNHNV and YYDKDF. The V end gives up 0 bases and the J end 4 bases, leaving 5 bases in the junction not matched to a gene. From its cysteine to its phenylalanine, the CDR3 spans 15 amino acids. The read is trimmed to its CDR3 DNA, 45 bases read in frame from base 1. CD8 naive samples consisted of CD45RO-negative cells that were positively selected for CCR7, yielding a CD45RA+CCR7+ population without TemRA cells. Healthy HIV-negative adults with no recently reported acute infections or vaccinations were included as donors. Every donor was a Caucasian adult living in Nashville, Tennessee, USA. Blood was collected by leukapheresis, and PBMCs were isolated by Ficoll-Histopaque density gradient centrifugation and then cryopreserved in liquid nitrogen vapor phase. Purity and quantity of every magnetically sorted T cell population were checked by analytical flow cytometry. Genomic DNA was isolated from each sorted fraction and quantified by UV absorbance on a Nanodrop 2000c.

TCR CDR3 regions were amplified from genomic DNA by multiplex PCR using the deep immunoSEQ assay. Genomic DNA extracted from each cell subset was distributed evenly over all wells of several immunoSEQ 96-well plates, and each plate served as one replicate. For sorted subsets, roughly 200 ng of genomic DNA, equivalent to 25,000 to 35,000 T cell genomes, went into each replicate PCR. The purified libraries were quantified using a Qubit 3.0 fluorometer, sized with a Bioanalyzer 2100, and then quantified again using the KAPA Library Quantification kit. Each immunoSEQ 96-well plate was sequenced on its own single-read 150-cycle Illumina NextSeq 550 flow cell. In the original analysis: Because only junctional sequences without quality scores were contained in the immunoSEQ output, filtering matching that applied to full-length reads could not be performed. To assign V/J genes and CDR3, sequences were annotated against IMGT germline references using PyIR, a Python wrapper for IgBLAST v1.9. Reads were filtered out if the reads had weak V/J assignments (E-value above 1e-6), no CDR3, stop codons, out-of-frame junctions, or ambiguous translated residues. V3J clonotypes were defined as sequences sharing an identical inferred V gene, J gene, and CDR3 amino acid sequence. Percentage overlap between repertoires was computed as shared unique clonotypes divided by the size of the smaller repertoire. Repertoire richness was assessed with RTK rarefaction, the Chao1 estimator, and Recon v2.1 estimates of unobserved clonotypes. Generation probabilities were computed with OLGA for all TCRbeta clonotypes obtained by the gDNA method from several donors. TCRdb took over this immuneACCESS table, retaining in-frame rearrangements with V and J assigned. Such tables are incomplete; in checked studies, under half of the missing clones stem from an unresolved V gene, and the remainder is unexplained. That table furnishes V, J and clone size, whereas the DNA furnished D and trimming. The sample profile shows nearly 600,000 clones; around 95% of them were found once. The top ten clonotypes cover roughly 0.1% of the sample.

Worth noting for this clone: There is no known antigen for this receptor. No clone much larger than this one lies a single base away; base qualities are absent.

The sequence is built from TRBV15 and TRBJ2-5; 7 central bases correspond to TRBD2. This TCR was recovered from a woman aged 25 to 39 in good health. Sequencing input: naive CD8+ T cells sorted from blood. Sample cell subset or site, as interpreted from the label and publication: CD45RA+CCR7+. The CDR3 protein sequence reads: CATSRDRGDGETQYF. The bases are TGTGCCACCAGCAGAGATCGGGGGGACGGAGAGACCCAGTACTTC.